These 25 T cell receptor beta chains were all obtained from the same sample, sequenced in a study of molecular identifiers for immune sequencing clone quantification. TCRdb re-derived calls from the PCR reads in MiXCR, one entry per CDR3 protein. Here the sample spans hundreds of thousands of distinct CDR3 sequences, roughly 25% being singletons. Sequences were obtained from naive CD8+ T cells from blood, with Jurkat cell RNA spiked in. Subset noted: FACS-sorted CD8+CD4-CCR7+CD45RA+ naive T cells. Every receptor here comes from a human donor in good health. Some libraries in this study had Jurkat cell RNA spiked in.

This clonotype was seen only a few times. In nucleotides, the CDR3 is TGTGCCAGGGGGATACAAGAGACCCAGTACTTC. This sequence encodes CARGIQETQYF. This rearrangement joins TRBV2 to TRBJ2-5; D is ambiguous. Germline CDR1 reads SNHLY; CDR2 reads FYNNEI. This CDR3 is built from 11 residues. Trimming shortened V by 9 bases and J by 2 bases, and 7 bases separated the two germline ends.

This clonotype was counted many times. The genes are TRBV20-1 and TRBJ2-7, with 11 bases identical to TRBD2. CDR1 is DFQATT, CDR2 SNEGSKA, per germline (reference sequence). The CDR3 loop spans 15 amino acids. J gave up 4 bases and V 0 bases, and 5 bases lay outside the gene matches. The CDR3 bases are TGCAGTGCTAGAGACCCCGGGACTAGCGGATACGAGCAGTACTTC. It yields the protein CSARDPGTSGYEQYF.

This clonotype showed up just a few times. V gene TRBV6-5 combines with J gene TRBJ2-7; D is perhaps TRBD2 (6 bases). The germline V gene has CDR1 MNHEY and CDR2 SVGAGI. This CDR3 has 16 amino acids. The ends were cut back, 2 bases at V and 4 bases at J, with 18 bases in the middle. In DNA, the CDR3 is TGTGCCAGCAGTTACGTATATCCGGGAGCCTCGTACGAGCAGTACTTC. Residues: CASSYVYPGASYEQYF.

There are many counts of this clonotype. At one of its ends the junction is not consistent with the germline gene, which may arise from a read error. The chain links TRBV19 to TRBJ2-7; possibly TRBD1 for D (5 bases). The CDR3 is 12 amino acids. Germline CDR1 is LNHDA and CDR2 is SQIVND (reference sequence). CDR3 DNA sequence: TGTGCCAGCAGTACCCAGGGCTACGAGCAGTACTTC. The encoded protein is CASSTQGYEQYF.

This clonotype was recorded a few times. The V call is TRBV20-1, the J call TRBJ2-7, with 7 bases matching TRBD1. Germline V gene lookup returns CDR1 DFQATT and CDR2 SNEGSKA (reference sequence). The trim removed 0 bases at V and 3 bases at J, leaving 17 bases unmatched. CDR3 size: 18 residues. In nucleotides, the CDR3 is TGCAGTGCTAGAGATCGCCCCGATAGGGGACAGTCCCTCTACGAGCAGTACTTC. It codes for CSARDRPDRGQSLYEQYF.

This chain joins TRBV11-2 and TRBJ2-7, with 8 nucleotides matching TRBD1. This CDR3 spans 18 amino acids. The J segment lost 1 base and the V segment lost 1 base, leaving 12 bases of the junction unmatched. The germline gives CDR1 SGHAT, CDR2 FQNNGV. The CDR3 protein is CASSLGGAGTGFSYEQYF. The CDR3 nucleotides are TGTGCCAGCAGCTTAGGAGGAGCCGGGACAGGCTTTTCCTACGAGCAGTACTTC.

With regard to this clonotype: One junction end does not reproduce the germline sequence, and a read error may be involved. The chain couples TRBV11-2 to TRBJ2-1, with TRBD1 matching over 9 bases. This CDR3 region has 15 residues. CDR1 and CDR2 (germline): SGHAT, FQNNGV. The CDR3 loop is CASSLTDRGYNEQSF. CDR3 coding DNA: TGTGCCAGCAGCTTAACGGACAGGGGCTACAATGAGCAGTCCTTC.

In the case of this clonotype: The junction and the germline gene differ at one end; a read error may be behind it. The genes are TRBV6-6 and TRBJ2-1; TRBD2 aligns across 9 bases. The germline gives CDR1 MNHNY, CDR2 SVGAGI (reference sequence). The CDR3 covers 15 residues. The CDR3: CASSSSGGRNNEQFF. The CDR3 bases are TGCGCCAGCAGTTCAAGCGGGGGGAGGAACAATGAGCAGTTCTTC.

A note on this clonotype: It may be a read error: a sequence one base away is much more abundant. The gene calls are TRBV6-5 and TRBJ2-5; 8 bases line up with TRBD1. Germline V lookup: CDR1 MNHEY, CDR2 SVGAGI. V trimming: 4 bases; J trimming: 7 bases; junction bases outside the gene matches: 11. This CDR3 is 15 amino acids long. The CDR3 spells CASSWGTGSWVTQYF. The CDR3 nucleotides are TGTGCCAGCAGTTGGGGGACAGGATCCTGGGTGACCCAGTACTTC.

This clonotype occurred a few times. This chain uses TRBV19 with TRBJ1-2, with unresolved D. The CDR3 sequence is 17 residues long. CDR1 LNHDA and CDR2 SQIVND come from the germline V gene (reference sequence). V was clipped by 3 bases and J by 5 bases, with 22 bases between them. CDR3 amino acids: CASSIQSRQAVFYGYTF. Written as DNA, the CDR3 is TGTGCCAGTAGTATCCAGTCACGGCAGGCGGTTTTTTATGGCTACACCTTC.

This clonotype was seen repeatedly, ten times or more. The chain employs TRBV2 and TRBJ2-6; D is perhaps TRBD2 (5 bases). CDR3 size: 14 residues. In germline, CDR1 is SNHLY, CDR2 FYNNEI. Trimming left V 7 bases short and J 0 bases short, with 7 bases between. As DNA, the CDR3 is TGTGCCAGCACGGGGAACTCTGGGGCCAACGTCCTGACTTTC. Protein: CASTGNSGANVLTF.

The chain combines TRBV24-1 with TRBJ2-2; maybe TRBD1 (6 bases). CDR1 and CDR2 from the germline V gene are KGHDR and SFDVKD. V was trimmed by 4 bases and J by 0 bases, leaving 11 bases between them. The CDR3 runs 16 residues. The CDR3 DNA sequence: TGTGCCACCAGTGACGAGGGACACTCGAACACCGGGGAGCTGTTTTTT. As protein: CATSDEGHSNTGELFF.

This clonotype was counted at least ten times. This chain uses TRBV6-5 with TRBJ2-3; 13 bases fit TRBD2. CDR1 and CDR2 from the germline V gene are MNHEY and SVGAGI. The length of the CDR3 is 17 residues. V lost 2 bases to trimming and J lost 0 bases; unmatched junction nucleotides: 2. This CDR3 is CASSYQGLAGSTDTQYF. CDR3 bases: TGTGCCAGCAGTTACCAGGGACTAGCGGGAAGCACAGATACGCAGTATTTT.

The V and J genes are TRBV27 and TRBJ2-1; TRBD1 matches at 9 bases. The junction had 8 bases not matched to a gene; V was cut back by 8 bases and J by 6 bases. CDR1 and CDR2 (germline): MNHEY, SMNVEV (reference sequence). The CDR3 covers 14 residues. CDR3 DNA: TGTGCCAGCGGAGGGACAGGGCTGGGCAATGAGCAGTTCTTC. This codes for CASGGTGLGNEQFF.

Of note for this clonotype: At one boundary the junction diverges from the germline segment, which might be a read error. This chain uses TRBV11-3 with TRBJ2-7, with 7 positions matching TRBD1. Germline V CDR1 and CDR2: SGHNT, YENEEA. This CDR3 spans 15 amino acids. The CDR3 sequence is CVSSLRGQSSYEQYF. In DNA form, the CDR3 reads TGTGTCAGCAGCTTAAGGGGACAGTCCTCCTACGAGCAGTACTTC. The full variable domain, with the rest looked up from reference TRBV11-3 and TRBJ2-7, is EAGVVQSPRYKIIEKKQPVAFWCNPISGHNTLYWYLQNLGQGPELLIRYENEEAVDDSQLPKDRFSAERLKGVDSTLKIQPAELGDSAVYLCVSSLRGQSSYEQYFGPGTRLTVT.

The rearrangement links TRBV4-3 to TRBJ2-3, with 13 bases that match TRBD2. Germline lookup yields CDR1 LGHNA and CDR2 YSLEER. The CDR3 length is 17 residues. Germline trimming cut 4 bases from V and 7 bases from J; bases unmatched to any gene: 11. CDR3 region: CASSPTGGGLAGYTQYF. The CDR3 DNA is TGCGCCAGCAGCCCCACTGGGGGGGGACTAGCGGGGTATACGCAGTATTTT.

Many counts were recorded for this clonotype. The V and J genes are TRBV30 and TRBJ1-5, with no clear D. V was cut by 4 bases and J by 4 bases, with 14 bases left in between. Germline assignment: CDR1 GTSNPN and CDR2 SVGIG (reference sequence). This CDR3 region has 14 residues. The CDR3: CAWTVKGINQPQHF. The CDR3 bases are TGTGCCTGGACAGTAAAAGGGATTAATCAGCCCCAGCATTTT.

The V and J genes are TRBV29-1 and TRBJ2-1; unclear D gene. Germline CDR1 SQVTM, CDR2 ANQGSEA. Trimming left V 0 bases short and J 11 bases short, with 2 bases between. There are 9 residues in the CDR3. The CDR3 is CSVEDQQFF. CDR3 bases: TGCAGCGTTGAAGATCAGCAGTTCTTC.

The sample holds a few counts of this clonotype. The rearrangement uses TRBV27 and TRBJ2-5; D tentatively fits TRBD1 or TRBD2 (5 bases each). The CDR3 is 16 residues long. The germline V and J ends were trimmed by 1 base and 6 bases, with 18 bases remaining between them. Germline V CDR1 and CDR2: MNHEY, SMNVEV (reference sequence). The CDR3 loop reads CASSLLGVAGSKTQYF. The CDR3 DNA reads as TGTGCCAGCAGTTTATTGGGGGTTGCAGGAAGCAAGACCCAGTACTTC.

Remarks on this clonotype: A single base separates this from a much larger clone, so it may be a read error. The CDR3 DNA sequence: TGTGCCTGGAGCGCTAGACCCGAGAGTCTAGCTTTCTTT. Its protein product is CAWSARPESLAFF. The chain couples TRBV30 to TRBJ1-1; D gene unclear. The V gene's germline CDR1 is GTSNPN and CDR2 SVGIG (reference sequence). The CDR3 sequence is 13 residues long. The V end was cut by 3 bases, the J end by 10 bases, with 18 bases between. The full variable domain, with the rest looked up from reference TRBV30 and TRBJ1-1, is SQTIHQWPATLVQPVGSPLSLECTVEGTSNPNLYWYRQAAGRGLQLLFYSVGIGQISSEVPQNLSASRPQDRQFILSSKKLLLSDSGFYLCAWSARPESLAFFGQGTRLTVV.

This clonotype was counted only a few times. The genes are TRBV2 and TRBJ2-5; TRBD2 agrees at 9 bases. Germline V gives CDR1 SNHLY, CDR2 FYNNEI. V lost 8 bases to trimming and J lost 5 bases; unmatched junction nucleotides: 12. This CDR3 is 15 amino acids long. The CDR3 DNA follows: TGTGCCAGCCCCAGAGGGCGGGAGGGTTCGGAGACCCAGTACTTC. It codes for CASPRGREGSETQYF.

This clonotype has ten or more counts. This chain connects TRBV7-9 to TRBJ1-1, with 9 bases that match TRBD1. The V gene end was trimmed by 0 bases and the J gene end by 5 bases; junction bases not matched to a gene: 13. This CDR3 is 18 amino acids long. CDR1 is SEHNR, CDR2 FQNEAQ, per germline (reference sequence). The CDR3 is CASSLAIPRTGTGTEAFF. CDR3 nucleotides: TGTGCCAGCAGCTTAGCGATTCCTCGGACAGGGACAGGGACTGAAGCTTTCTTT.

This clonotype was detected ten times or more. This rearrangement joins TRBV20-1 to TRBJ1-1, with a tentative D call TRBD1 (5 bases). This CDR3 has 12 amino acids. The germline gives CDR1 DFQATT, CDR2 SNEGSKA (reference sequence). The ends were cut back, 2 bases at V and 6 bases at J, with 10 bases in the middle. The CDR3 DNA follows: TGCAGTGCTAGACTGGGGGTCGCTGAAGCTTTCTTT. It translates to CSARLGVAEAFF.

In its sample, this clonotype was seen many times. V and J are TRBV18 and TRBJ2-7; 8 bases fit TRBD2. Trimming took 0 bases from V and 4 from J; bases not matched to a gene: 8. CDR3 length: 16 residues. CDR1 KGHSH and CDR2 LQKENI come from the germline V gene. The DNA of the CDR3 is TGTGCCAGCTCACCACCGGTCGGGAGGGCCGGGTACGAGCAGTACTTC. Its protein is CASSPPVGRAGYEQYF.

Notes on this clonotype: A much larger clone differs from this one at a single base, so this may be a read error. The V and J genes are TRBV7-9 and TRBJ1-2; possibly TRBD1 for D (6 bases). V gave up 5 bases and J gave up 4 bases, with 14 bases separating them. Looked up from germline, CDR1 is SEHNR and CDR2 is FQNEAQ (reference sequence). CDR3 size: 14 residues. In DNA, the CDR3 is TGTGCCAGCAGCCAAACAGGGTGCGGCTATGGCTACACCTTC. This gives the protein CASSQTGCGYGYTF. The whole variable domain, remainder taken from reference TRBV7-9 and TRBJ1-2, is DTGVSQNPRHKITKRGQNVTFRCDPISEHNRLYWYRQTLGQGPEFLTYFQNEAQLEKSRLLSDRFSAERPKGSFSTLEIQRTEQGDSAMYLCASSQTGCGYGYTFGSGTRLTVV.